These 28 T cell receptor beta chains came from one sample sequenced in a study of control samples from healthy donors and cancer patients. TCRdb's table, derived via immunoSEQ multiplex PCR, lists solely in-frame clones and lacks some. The table records about 69,000 clones, roughly 82% of them present only once. The sequencing sample was made of PBMCs. The origin of the receptors is a woman in her forties or fifties with lung cancer.

CDR3: CASSLLSGGGTDTQYF. CDR3 nucleotide sequence: TGTGCCAGCAGCTTATTAAGCGGGGGGGGGACAGATACGCAGTATTTT. V usage is TRBV7-6 and J usage is TRBJ2-3, with TRBD2 identical over 10 bases. The CDR3 covers 16 residues. Germline CDR1 is SGHVS and CDR2 is FNYEAQ. V shed 2 bases, J shed 3 bases, and the junction held 5 bases outside the gene matches.

This clone is a singleton in its sample. The CDR3 sequence: CASSLESQGANYGYTF. The CDR3 nucleotides read TGTGCCAGCAGCTTAGAGAGTCAGGGAGCTAACTATGGCTACACCTTC. V is TRBV11-2 and J is TRBJ1-2; possibly TRBD1 for D (5 bases). Germline V CDR1 and CDR2: SGHAT, FQNNGV. Trimming cost V 0 bases and J 0 bases, with 11 bases left between them. There are 16 residues in the CDR3.

The J gene is TRBJ1-4, the V gene TRBV5-1; a weak D match, TRBD1 (5 bases). CDR1 and CDR2 (germline): SGHRS, YFSETQ. V was cut by 2 bases and J by 7 bases, with 12 bases left in between. CDR3 length: 14 residues. The CDR3 protein is CASSLTYQGEKLFF. The CDR3 coding sequence is TGCGCCAGCAGCTTAACATACCAGGGTGAAAAACTGTTTTTT.

The rearrangement joins TRBV4-1 to TRBJ2-5; D gene unclear. The CDR3 spans 15 residues. Germline lookup yields CDR1 MGHRA and CDR2 YSYEKL. Trimming stripped 1 base from V and 1 base from J, with 10 bases between. CDR3 coding DNA: TGCGCCAGCAGCCAAGTTGGTATTCTCCAAGAGACCCAGTACTTC. Translation gives CASSQVGILQETQYF.

The table lists this clone with a count of one. The same CDR3 is also encoded by other DNA sequences in this sample. The chain links TRBV10-3 to TRBJ1-6; perhaps TRBD1 as D (5 bases). The CDR3 extends over 15 amino acids. V lost 2 bases and J 13 bases, leaving 18 bases between the germline ends. Germline V CDR1 and CDR2: ENHRY, SYGVKD. CDR3 bases: TGTGCCATCAGTGAGATTTCGCCGGGGCGTTCGCCCCTCCACTTT. This translates into CAISEISPGRSPLHF.

This sequence joins TRBV7-8 and TRBJ1-5; 8 positions match TRBD1. The V gene end was trimmed by 2 bases and the J gene end by 5 bases; junction bases not matched to a gene: 2. The CDR3 extends over 14 amino acids. Per the germline V gene, CDR1 is SGHVS and CDR2 is FQNEAQ. CDR3 sequence reads: CASSLLQGDQPQHF. The CDR3 DNA follows: TGTGCCAGCAGCTTATTACAGGGGGATCAGCCCCAGCATTTT.

This clone has only a few counts. The chain links TRBV5-5 to TRBJ2-2; possible D gene TRBD1, 6 bases. This CDR3 has 14 residues. Germline CDR1 and CDR2: SGHKS and YYEKEE (reference sequence). V was clipped by 4 bases and J by 3 bases, with 10 bases between them. CDR3 DNA: TGTGCCAGCAGCCCGGCAGGGGACACCGGGGAGCTGTTTTTT. Translation: CASSPAGDTGELFF.

This chain connects TRBV18 to TRBJ2-5; D is undetermined. There are 13 residues in the CDR3. V lost 2 bases and J 0 bases, leaving 4 bases between the germline ends. From germline, CDR1 is KGHSH and CDR2 LQKENI. The CDR3 bases are TGTGCCAGCTCACCAGGCAACCAAGAGACCCAGTACTTC. This encodes CASSPGNQETQYF. The complete variable domain, with remaining parts taken from reference TRBV18 and TRBJ2-5, reads NAGVMQNPRHLVRRRGQEARLRCSPMKGHSHVYWYRQLPEEGLKFMVYLQKENIIDESGMPKERFSAEFPKEGPSILRIQQVVRGDSAAYFCASSPGNQETQYFGPGTRLLVL.

V is TRBV7-2 and J is TRBJ1-5, with TRBD1 matching over 7 bases. The CDR3 is made up of 14 amino acids. Per germline, CDR1 SGHTA and CDR2 FQGNSA. J lost 6 bases, V lost 0 bases, and 2 bases had no gene match. The CDR3 region is CASSLAGQAQPQHF. The CDR3 DNA follows: TGTGCCAGCAGCTTAGCTGGACAGGCTCAGCCCCAGCATTTT.

This clone was counted between two and nine times. The chain combines TRBV5-1 with TRBJ2-6; tentatively, D is TRBD1 (5 bases). The germline CDR1 and CDR2 sequences are SGHRS and YFSETQ. The CDR3 runs to 15 residues. V lost 5 bases and J lost 1, with 10 bases in between. CDR3: CASRDIASGANVLTF. The CDR3 coding sequence is TGCGCCAGCAGGGACATAGCATCTGGGGCCAACGTCCTGACTTTC.

The rearrangement uses TRBV5-1 and TRBJ2-1; the D is unclear. Between the trimmed V and J ends, which lost 0 bases and 7 bases, there was a span of 8 bases. The germline gives CDR1 SGHRS, CDR2 YFSETQ. The CDR3 extends over 13 amino acids. In DNA form, the CDR3 reads TGCGCCAGCAGCTTGGTTTCTACAAATGAGCAGTTCTTC. It specifies CASSLVSTNEQFF.

This chain uses TRBV19 with TRBJ2-3, with D uncertain. Germline values: CDR1 LNHDA, CDR2 SQIVND (reference sequence). The CDR3 has 13 amino acids. V gave up 5 bases and J gave up 6 bases, with 12 bases separating them. Here the CDR3 DNA reads TGTGCCAGTAGTGTGAGACTGGGGGATACGCAGTATTTT. This translates into CASSVRLGDTQYF.

This chain links TRBV12-3 or TRBV12-4 with TRBJ1-1, with D unclear. The V end was cut by 3 bases, the J end by 3 bases, with 8 bases between. This CDR3 contains 13 residues. For the CDR3, the DNA is TGTGCCAGCAGTTTGCCGGGGTACACTGAAGCTTTCTTT. Translating gives CASSLPGYTEAFF.

This rearrangement joins TRBV9 to TRBJ2-4, with TRBD1 identical over 8 bases. The CDR3 consists of 14 residues. Trimming cost V 0 bases and J 5 bases; bases outside gene matches: 1. Germline V CDR1 and CDR2: SGDLS, YYNGEE. This chain's CDR3 is CASSVAGGQNIQYF. The CDR3 bases are TGTGCCAGCAGCGTAGCAGGGGGCCAAAACATTCAGTACTTC.

The count of this clone is one. The chain employs TRBV5-4 and TRBJ2-7; 9 bases align to TRBD1. V lost 4 bases and J lost 0; bases outside the gene matches: 2. The V gene's germline CDR1 is SGHNT and CDR2 YYREEE (reference sequence). This CDR3 is 14 amino acids long. The CDR3 coding sequence is TGTGCCAGCAGCCGACAGGGGGGCTCCTACGAGCAGTACTTC. Translation gives CASSRQGGSYEQYF.

V usage is TRBV7-2 and J usage is TRBJ1-1; 7 nucleotides agree with TRBD1. V lost 5 bases and J lost 3; bases outside the gene matches: 6. The CDR3 has 14 residues. Germline V lookup: CDR1 SGHTA, CDR2 FQGNSA. CDR3 sequence reads: CASSADRQHTEAFF. In nucleotides, the CDR3 is TGTGCCAGCAGCGCGGACAGGCAACACACTGAAGCTTTCTTT.

This chain uses TRBV5-1 with TRBJ1-2, with a weak D call TRBD1 (6 bases). Germline CDR1 is SGHRS and CDR2 is YFSETQ. Trimming shortened V by 6 bases and J by 7 bases, and 16 bases separated the two germline ends. The CDR3 has 13 residues. CDR3 region: CASTQTGSGGYTF. CDR3 nucleotides: TGCGCCAGCACCCAAACAGGGAGCGGTGGCTACACCTTC.

The chain combines TRBV5-1 with TRBJ2-7; D is perhaps TRBD1 (6 bases). The CDR3 loop spans 16 amino acids. Germline V gene data show CDR1 as SGHRS and CDR2 as YFSETQ. V dropped 3 bases and J dropped 7 bases, with 23 bases sitting between them. This chain's CDR3 is CASSWAGTQGLREQYF. Here the CDR3 DNA reads TGCGCCAGCAGCTGGGCCGGGACACAAGGATTACGAGAGCAGTACTTC.

The chain uses TRBV7-9 and TRBJ1-1, with D possibly matching TRBD1 (5 bases). V lost 3 bases to trimming and J lost 0 bases, with 14 bases between them. Germline CDR1 reads SEHNR; CDR2 reads FQNEAQ (reference sequence). The CDR3 is 16 residues long. DNA of the CDR3: TGTGCCAGCAGCTTGGGTGCGGGGACCATGAACACTGAAGCTTTCTTT. It yields the protein CASSLGAGTMNTEAFF.

V and J are TRBV29-1 and TRBJ2-3; TRBD2 matches 12 bases. Germline values: CDR1 SQVTM, CDR2 ANQGSEA. With V trimmed by 8 bases and J by 3 bases, 3 bases remained unmatched. The CDR3 totals 13 residues. The CDR3: CSLTSGGTDTQYF. The DNA for the CDR3 is TGCAGCTTGACTAGCGGGGGAACAGATACGCAGTATTTT.

The V gene is TRBV4-3, the J gene TRBJ2-3; 11 nucleotides agree with TRBD2. CDR3 length: 16 residues. Germline V gives CDR1 LGHNA, CDR2 YSLEER. With V trimmed by 0 bases and J by 3 bases, 2 bases remained unmatched. CDR3 bases: TGCGCCAGCAGCCAAGATTGGACTAGCGGGACAGATACGCAGTATTTT. This codes for CASSQDWTSGTDTQYF.

This clone was found once. The chain has TRBV7-2 and TRBJ1-5; D unresolved. With 0 bases removed from V and 4 bases from J, the gap between germline ends came to 7 bases. The CDR3 consists of 14 residues. Germline CDR1 is SGHTA and CDR2 is FQGNSA. The CDR3 nucleotides are TGTGCCAGCAGCTTAGCGGCAACAAATCAGCCCCAGCATTTT. This translates into CASSLAATNQPQHF.

CDR3 amino acids: CATSDLPDSGELFF. The CDR3 DNA reads as TGTGCCACCAGTGATTTGCCCGATTCCGGGGAGCTGTTTTTT. The chain employs TRBV24-1 and TRBJ2-2; D not certain. The CDR3 covers 14 residues. V was shortened by 0 bases and J by 6 bases, with 7 bases between the two germline ends. Germline-derived CDR1 and CDR2 are KGHDR and SFDVKD.

In this sample, this clone turned up a few times. The chain uses TRBV6-6 and TRBJ1-2; 8 bases align to TRBD1. Trimming took 5 bases from V and 6 from J; bases not matched to a gene: 5. Germline V gene sequence: CDR1 MNHNY, CDR2 SVGAGI (reference sequence). CDR3 length: 13 residues. The CDR3 here is CASSTGQGNGYTF. In DNA form, the CDR3 reads TGTGCCAGCAGTACCGGACAGGGTAATGGCTACACCTTC.

The chain couples TRBV27 to TRBJ1-5; 9 positions agree with TRBD1. V was clipped by 5 bases and J by 4 bases; unmatched bases: 3. From germline, CDR1 is MNHEY and CDR2 SMNVEV (reference sequence). This CDR3 spans 14 amino acids. CDR3 nucleotides: TGTGCCAGCAGTCCCGGACAGGGGAATCAGCCCCAGCATTTT. Residues: CASSPGQGNQPQHF.

The V and J genes are TRBV7-9 and TRBJ2-5; 7 nucleotides line up with TRBD1. V gave up 5 bases and J gave up 1 base; unmatched junction bases: 4. Germline V gives CDR1 SEHNR, CDR2 FQNEAQ (reference sequence). The CDR3 spans 14 residues. The CDR3 DNA is TGTGCCAGCAGCAGTGACAGGGCCCAAGAGACCCAGTACTTC. Translation: CASSSDRAQETQYF.

The chain combines TRBV4-2 with TRBJ1-2; the match to TRBD1 covers 7 bases. V shed 0 bases and J 4 bases; nucleotides not matched to a gene: 5. The V gene's germline CDR1 is LGHNA and CDR2 YNFKEQ. The CDR3 extends over 15 amino acids. The CDR3 DNA is TGTGCCAGCAGCCAAGATACGGACAGGCCCTATGGCTACACCTTC. This gives the protein CASSQDTDRPYGYTF.

The rearrangement links TRBV27 to TRBJ2-7, with TRBD1 matching 9 bases. This CDR3 has 18 amino acids. CDR1 and CDR2 (germline): MNHEY, SMNVEV (reference sequence). Trimming cost V 3 bases and J 0 bases; bases outside gene matches: 12. The CDR3 is CASSFSNPGQGRSYEQYF. For the CDR3, the DNA is TGTGCCAGCAGTTTTTCAAATCCGGGACAGGGCCGCTCCTACGAGCAGTACTTC.